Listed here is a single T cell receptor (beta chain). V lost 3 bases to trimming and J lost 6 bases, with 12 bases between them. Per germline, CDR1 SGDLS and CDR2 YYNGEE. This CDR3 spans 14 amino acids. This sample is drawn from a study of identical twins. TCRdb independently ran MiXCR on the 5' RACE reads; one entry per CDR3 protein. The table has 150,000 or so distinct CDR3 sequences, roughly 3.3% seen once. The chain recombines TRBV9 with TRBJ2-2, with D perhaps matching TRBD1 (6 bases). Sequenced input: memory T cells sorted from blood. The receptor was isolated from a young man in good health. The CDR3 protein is CASSAGTNAGELFF. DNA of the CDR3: TGTGCCAGCAGCGCCGGGACAAACGCCGGGGAGCTGTTTTTT.